This TCR beta chain was captured by sequencing in a study of tissue T cells after allogeneic stem cell transplantation. Germline CDR1 is LGHNA and CDR2 is YNLKQL (reference sequence). The CDR3 is made up of 14 amino acids. Trimming took 2 bases from V and 7 from J; bases not matched to a gene: 4. Clones were read by immunoSEQ multiplex PCR, and TCRdb kept only the in-frame ones, dropping some. The repertoire has tens of thousands of clones, roughly three quarters of them found once; the top ten carry 0.35% to 0.5%. Concerning this clone itself: Gene names and germline match the mouse. The read ends 1 residue early relative to the CDR3; the germline J gene fills the gap. The sample contains more than one DNA sequence encoding this CDR3.

The chain recombines TRBV5 with TRBJ2-7; 11 bases are a match to TRBD2. This receptor was obtained from a female BALB/c mouse in good health. MHC haplotype of the mouse line: H2-d. Sequenced material: blood. CDR3: CASSQTGGALEQYF. Incomplete CDR3 DNA: TGTGCCAGCAGCCAAACTGGGGGGGCGCTGGAACAGTAC.